The 5 T cell receptor beta chains below all came from one sample that was sequenced in a study of T-cell memory formation after mild COVID-19. TCRdb itself ran the 5' RACE reads through MiXCR, one entry per CDR3 protein. The sample holds about 100,000 distinct CDR3 sequences, 15% to 20% seen once. Sample: PBMCs or a T cell subset sorted from them (not recorded which). These receptors all stem from a man younger than 35 who had mild COVID-19 (a few samples of this study predate the infection). Cell type and time point are not known.

V is TRBV18 and J is TRBJ1-3; TRBD1 matches 8 bases. V shed 3 bases and J 3 bases; nucleotides not matched to a gene: 7. The CDR3 totals 16 residues. CDR1 is KGHSH and CDR2 is LQKENI in the germline V gene. For the CDR3, the DNA is TGTGCCAGCTCACCTATACAGGGGGACGTTGGAAACACCATATATTTT. Translating gives CASSPIQGDVGNTIYF. The entire variable domain, with the rest obtained from reference TRBV18 and TRBJ1-3, is as follows: NAGVMQNPRHLVRRRGQEARLRCSPMKGHSHVYWYRQLPEEGLKFMVYLQKENIIDESGMPKERFSAEFPKEGPSILRIQQVVRGDSAAYFCASSPIQGDVGNTIYFGEGSWLTVV.

This sequence joins TRBV7-9 and TRBJ1-4, with TRBD1 matching over 7 bases. The CDR3 loop spans 14 amino acids. Germline CDR1 SEHNR, CDR2 FQNEAQ (reference sequence). Trimming at V came to 5 bases and at J to 4 bases, leaving 4 bases not matched to a gene. The CDR3 sequence: CASSARDSNEKLFF. Here the CDR3 DNA reads TGTGCCAGCAGCGCCCGGGACAGTAATGAAAAACTGTTTTTT.

The chain has TRBV6-5 and TRBJ1-1, with a weak D call TRBD1 (5 bases). The CDR3 runs to 14 residues. From germline, CDR1 is MNHEY and CDR2 SVGAGI. The V and J ends lost 2 bases and 5 bases respectively, with 12 bases between them. The CDR3 DNA follows: TGTGCCAGCAGTTACGTGGGGCTATATACTGAAGCTTTCTTT. Translated: CASSYVGLYTEAFF.

This clonotype was found a few times. This chain joins TRBV20-1 and TRBJ2-1; the D gene is possibly TRBD1 (7 bases). CDR3 length equals 15 residues. Germline V gives CDR1 DFQATT, CDR2 SNEGSKA (reference sequence). V was cut by 6 bases and J by 7 bases, with 22 bases left in between. The CDR3 region has the DNA TGCAGTGCCTACTCCGCAGTGGAGGGGGCGAATGAGCAGTTCTTC. Encoded protein: CSAYSAVEGANEQFF.

This clonotype was counted ten times or more. The rearrangement joins TRBV6-5 to TRBJ2-3; D remains unclear. Germline V gives CDR1 MNHEY, CDR2 SVGAGI. This CDR3 has 14 residues. Trimming left V 6 bases short and J 1 base short, with 11 bases between. DNA of the CDR3: TGTGCCAGCAGCCCCACCTGGGGCACAGATACGCAGTATTTT. It translates to CASSPTWGTDTQYF.